This paragraph reports one T cell receptor (beta chain). Its cognate antigen is unknown. These donors were members of the approximately 120-subject validation cohort, a group separate from the approximately 640-subject first cohort. The V gene's germline CDR1 is SNHLY and CDR2 FYNNEI. V shed 4 bases and J shed 5 bases, with 20 bases lying between them. The CDR3 covers 16 residues. The assay was immunoSEQ multiplex PCR, and TCRdb's table has in-frame clones only and misses some. The sample contains 130,000 to 150,000 clones, 70% to 90% of which appear only once. The entry originates in a study of cytomegalovirus exposure and HLA in healthy donors. Study outcomes and limitations: The authors enumerated 150 to 200 TCR beta chains as linked to cytomegalovirus.

Sequencing was carried out using PBMCs. The TCR comes from a woman in her late teens or twenties in good health and CMV-seropositive. The gene calls are TRBV2 and TRBJ1-2; no reliable D call. CDR3 sequence reads: CASSGGGSAGWYGYTF. The DNA for the CDR3 is TGTGCCAGCAGTGGGGGAGGGTCAGCCGGTTGGTATGGCTACACCTTC.